The 4 T cell receptor beta chains below were found in one sample sequenced in a study of blood T cells in healthy people across ages. Next came a second PCR, run for about 6 to 11 cycles, which used a sample-barcoded 5' primer along with a J-beta primer mix. MiXCR, applied by TCRdb to the 5' RACE reads, yields one record per CDR3 protein. The sample has approximately 1,000,000 distinct CDR3 sequences, 35% to 40% seen once. Material for sequencing was blood. These TCRs come from a man between 18 and 35 years old in good health.

Remarks on this clonotype: Mismatch with germline at one junction end may stem from a read error. V and J are TRBV4-3 and TRBJ2-3; 11 bases match TRBD2. Germline V gene data show CDR1 as LGHNA and CDR2 as YSLEER. The length of the CDR3 is 18 residues. CDR3 region: CTSSQGALTSGGTDTQYF. Written as DNA, the CDR3 is TGCACCAGCAGCCAGGGAGCCCTTACTAGCGGGGGTACAGATACGCAGTATTTT.

The rearrangement links TRBV5-1 to TRBJ1-3, with 12 bases that match TRBD1. V dropped 2 bases and J dropped 0; count of bases not matched to a gene: 6. The CDR3 covers 18 residues. Germline CDR1 and CDR2: SGHRS and YFSETQ. The CDR3 DNA follows: TGCGCCAGCAGCTTAAGGGGGACAGGGGGCCTCTCTGGAAACACCATATATTTT. This encodes CASSLRGTGGLSGNTIYF.

The V call is TRBV9, the J call TRBJ2-7; perhaps TRBD2 as D (6 bases). Germline lookup yields CDR1 SGDLS and CDR2 YYNGEE. The CDR3 has 15 amino acids. The V end lost 3 bases, the J end lost 7 bases, and 20 bases lay between the germline ends. The CDR3 protein is CASSAGAGLYNEQYF. The CDR3 DNA follows: TGTGCCAGCAGCGCCGGGGCGGGGTTATACAATGAGCAGTACTTC.

This clonotype was found once. V and J are TRBV4-3 and TRBJ1-5, with D maybe TRBD1 (6 bases). With the DNA end fitting TRBJ2-3 better, the J assignment may be wrong. Germline-derived CDR1 and CDR2 are LGHNA and YSLEER. The CDR3 is made up of 16 amino acids. As DNA, the CDR3 is TGCGCCAGCAGCCAAGAAACAGGGCATAGCAATCAGCCCCAGTATTTT. It is translated as CASSQETGHSNQPQYF.